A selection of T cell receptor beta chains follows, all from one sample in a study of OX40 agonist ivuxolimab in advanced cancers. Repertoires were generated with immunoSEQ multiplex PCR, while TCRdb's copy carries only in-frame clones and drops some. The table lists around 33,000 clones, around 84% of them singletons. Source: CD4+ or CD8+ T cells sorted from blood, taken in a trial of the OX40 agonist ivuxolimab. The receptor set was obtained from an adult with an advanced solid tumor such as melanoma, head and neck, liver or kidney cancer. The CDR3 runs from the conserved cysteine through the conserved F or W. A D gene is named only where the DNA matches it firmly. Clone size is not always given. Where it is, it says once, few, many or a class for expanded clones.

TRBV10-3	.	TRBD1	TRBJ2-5	TGTGCCATCAGTGGGGACAGGAAAGAGACCCAGTACTTC	CAISGDRKETQYF
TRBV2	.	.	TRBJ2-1	TGTGCCAGCATCGAGGGGGTCTACAATGAGCAGTTCTTC	CASIEGVYNEQFF
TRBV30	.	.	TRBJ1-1	TGTGCCTGGAGTGTAATACCTGAAGCTTTCTTT	CAWSVIPEAFF
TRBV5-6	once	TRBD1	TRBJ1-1	TGTGCCAGCAGCCTTGGACAGGGAGGGTTGAACACTGAAGCTTTCTTT	CASSLGQGGLNTEAFF
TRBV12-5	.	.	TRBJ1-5	TGTGCTAGTGGTTTGGCCCCCCAATTTGGGGGGGCAGGGAATCAGCCCCAGCATTTT	CASGLAPQFGGAGNQPQHF
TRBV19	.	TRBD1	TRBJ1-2	TGTGCCAGTAGTACCGGGACAGCTAACTATGGCTACACCTTC	CASSTGTANYGYTF
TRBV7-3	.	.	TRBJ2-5	TGTGCCAGCAGCCCCGGGGGGCCAGAGACCCAGTACTTC	CASSPGGPETQYF
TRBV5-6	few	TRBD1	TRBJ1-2	TGTGCCAGCAGCGCCCGGGACAGAATTAACTATGGCTACACCTTC	CASSARDRINYGYTF
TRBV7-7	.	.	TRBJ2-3	TGTGCCAGCAGCGAGGGGATTAGCACAGATACGCAGTATTTT	CASSEGISTDTQYF
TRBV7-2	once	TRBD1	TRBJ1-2	TGTGCCAGCAGCTTAGAGGGACAGGGTGCTCTTGGCTACACCTTC	CASSLEGQGALGYTF
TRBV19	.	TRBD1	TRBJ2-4	TGTGCCAGTAGTCCCCCGAGACAGGGAGTGAGGAACATTCAGTACTTC	CASSPPRQGVRNIQYF